The T cell receptor beta chain described here comes from a study of shared clonotypes between healthy human individuals. Study details: The study used three CD4 naive, three CD4 memory, two CD8 naive and one CD8 memory plate per donor.

Terminally differentiated effector memory CD45RA+ cells were left out of the naive CD8 fraction, which was CD45RO-negative and positively selected for CCR7. The CDR3 sequence is 16 residues long. Germline values: CDR1 SQVTM, CDR2 ANQGSEA. The ends were cut back, 0 bases at V and 2 bases at J, with 15 bases in the middle. The material for each subset, its genomic DNA, was split evenly across several immunoSEQ plates. The data were produced by immunoSEQ multiplex PCR, yet TCRdb's version contains in-frame clones alone and is incomplete. The sample includes more than 2 million clones, 85% to 95% of them seen just once.

The clonotype comes from a young man in good health. Some clones in this sample may be carry-over from other donors' samples. V is TRBV29-1 and J is TRBJ2-3; possible D gene TRBD2, 6 bases. The specimen was naive CD8+ T cells from PBMCs. The CDR3 nucleotides read TGCAGCGTTGAAGATCTGGGGGGTGGGGTCACAGATACGCAGTATTTT. Translated, it gives CSVEDLGGGVTDTQYF.